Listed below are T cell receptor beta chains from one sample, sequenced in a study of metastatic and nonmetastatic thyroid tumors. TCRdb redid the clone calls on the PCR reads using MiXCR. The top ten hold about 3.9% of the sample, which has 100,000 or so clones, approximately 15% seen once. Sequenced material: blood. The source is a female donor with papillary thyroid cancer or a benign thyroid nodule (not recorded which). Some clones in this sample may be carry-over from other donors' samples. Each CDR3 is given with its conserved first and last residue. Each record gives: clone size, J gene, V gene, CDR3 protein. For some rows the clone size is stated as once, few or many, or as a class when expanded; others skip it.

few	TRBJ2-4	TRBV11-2	CASSYRVEPGPDLAKNIQYF
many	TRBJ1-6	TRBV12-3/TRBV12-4	CASSLSQGSPLHF
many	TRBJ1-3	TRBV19	CASTRVLTTTGNTIYF
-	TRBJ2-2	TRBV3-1	CASSEGRGAWELFF
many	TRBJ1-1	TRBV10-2	CASRDHTNTEAFF
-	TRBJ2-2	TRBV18	CASSALGSRDTGELFF
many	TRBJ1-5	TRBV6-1	CASSEVLDRNQPQHF
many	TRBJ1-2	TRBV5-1	CASSLDADYGYTF
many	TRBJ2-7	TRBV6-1	CASTPGQGYNEQYF
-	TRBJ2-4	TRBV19	CASSMGSNLAKNIQYF
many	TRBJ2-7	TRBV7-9	CASSLEGGGYEQYF
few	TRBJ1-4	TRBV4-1	CASSQTGSTNEKLFF
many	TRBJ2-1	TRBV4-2	CASSQDTGGASNEQFF
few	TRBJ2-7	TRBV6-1	CASSPRAGPIGEQYF
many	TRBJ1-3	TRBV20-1	CSAPDRASGNTIYF
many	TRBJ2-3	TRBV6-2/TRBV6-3	CASTGQGDTQYF
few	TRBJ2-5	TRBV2	CASRRTSGDQENQYF
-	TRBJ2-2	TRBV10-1	CASSERGTGELFF
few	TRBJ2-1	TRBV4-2	CASSPQIRSEQFF
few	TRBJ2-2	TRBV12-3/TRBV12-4	CASRTWVGANTWELFF
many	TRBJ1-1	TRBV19	CASLPSTGMNTEAFF
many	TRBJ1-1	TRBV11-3	CASSLVGGTEAFF
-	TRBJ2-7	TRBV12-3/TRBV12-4	CVSMIAQSPAYEQYF
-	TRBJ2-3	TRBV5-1	CASMPISVASDTQYF
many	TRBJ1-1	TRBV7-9	CASSLETMNTEAFF
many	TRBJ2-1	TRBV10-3	CAISEPLGGGAYNEQFF
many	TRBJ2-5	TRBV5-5	CASSLNPDTQETQYF
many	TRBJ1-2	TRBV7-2	CASSLDRNNYGYTF
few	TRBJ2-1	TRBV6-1	CASSEGGSIIYEQFF
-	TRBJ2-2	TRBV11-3	CASRMERGTGELFF
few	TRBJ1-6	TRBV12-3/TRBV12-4	CASSWFSSYNSPLHF
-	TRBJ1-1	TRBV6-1	CASSQGIQMEALF
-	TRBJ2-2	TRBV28	CASSFSRAGSNTGDLFF
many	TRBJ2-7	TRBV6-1	CASSGTRAAYEQYF
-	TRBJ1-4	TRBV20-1	CSAPGRADEKLFF
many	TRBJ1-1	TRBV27	CASSPPGQGAEAFF
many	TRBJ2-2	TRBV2	CASGLGGNTGELFF
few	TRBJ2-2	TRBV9	CASSVEWSVGELFF
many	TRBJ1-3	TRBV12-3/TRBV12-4	CASSPGQGRGTIYF
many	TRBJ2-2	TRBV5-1	CASSAGRPNTGELFF
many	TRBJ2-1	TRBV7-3	CASSLGGLAGRNEQFF
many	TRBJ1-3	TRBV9	CASSVGGAGNTIYF
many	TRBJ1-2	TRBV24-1	CATSEANQGDYGYTF
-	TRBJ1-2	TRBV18	CASSPRQVYGYTF
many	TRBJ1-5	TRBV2	CASSRRGNSNQPQHF
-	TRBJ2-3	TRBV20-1	CSAPDRWSTDTQYF
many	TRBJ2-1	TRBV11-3	CASSLSQGNNEQFF
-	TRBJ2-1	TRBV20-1	CSATSSGGAYNEQFF
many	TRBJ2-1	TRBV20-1	CSESSGGGSHNEQFF
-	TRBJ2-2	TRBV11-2	CASSRDTSWGGAGELFF
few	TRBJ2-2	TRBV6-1	CASRGRQSGGELFF
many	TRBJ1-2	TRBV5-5	CASSSVPGQGNTF
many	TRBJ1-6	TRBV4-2	CASSPRQESSYNSPLHF
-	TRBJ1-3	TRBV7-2	CASSIPGAGNTIYF
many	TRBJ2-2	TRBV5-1	CASSLATPNTGELFF
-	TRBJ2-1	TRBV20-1	CSARDWTSVGYYNEQFF
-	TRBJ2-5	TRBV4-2	CASSQDPSGRLQETQYF
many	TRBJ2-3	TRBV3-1	CASSQASDRAKSTDTQYF
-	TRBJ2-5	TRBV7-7	CASSFELAETQYF